A single sample is the source of the 4 T cell receptor beta chains below, sequenced in a study of T-cell memory formation after mild COVID-19 (dated by TCRdb to the early 2020s). To prepare the library, 5' RACE was applied. TCRdb lists the instrument as Illumina NovaSeq 6000. Clones were called with MiXCR by TCRdb after fastp trimmed the public reads at Q25, and only in-frame beta chains were retained. Rows with a matching CDR3 protein are joined into one entry that keeps the most common DNA and genes. The sample data list approximately 400,000 distinct CDR3 sequences, and more than 20% of these were observed just once. The biggest ten clones account for 7.5% to 10% of the sample. The sequenced sample was PBMCs or a T cell subset sorted from them (not recorded which). The receptors come from an adult woman who had mild COVID-19 (a few samples of this study predate the infection). The sample titles of this study are shuffled in the database, so cell type and time point are left out; the donor was told from shared clones.

The chain carries TRBV12-3 or TRBV12-4 and TRBJ1-5; D unresolved. The V and J ends lost 3 bases and 7 bases respectively, with 13 bases between them. This CDR3 has 14 amino acids. CDR3 in DNA: TGTGCCAGCAGTTTTGGTGGGGTGGGCCAGCCCCAGCATTTT. This encodes CASSFGGVGQPQHF.

There are a few counts of this clonotype. This sequence joins TRBV7-2 and TRBJ2-7, with a weak D call TRBD2 (6 bases). The CDR3 consists of 15 residues. V was shortened by 5 bases and J by 0 bases, with 14 bases between the two germline ends. Germline V gene sequence: CDR1 SGHTA, CDR2 FQGNSA. The CDR3: CASSQVSGNSYEQYF. CDR3 bases: TGTGCCAGCAGCCAAGTTAGCGGAAACTCCTACGAGCAGTACTTC.

This clonotype was recorded a few times. CDR3 protein: CASSLLESNSPLHF. As DNA, the CDR3 is TGTGCCAGCAGTTTATTGGAATCAAATTCACCCCTCCACTTT. The chain couples TRBV12-3 or TRBV12-4 to TRBJ1-6; D not certain. The CDR3 loop spans 14 amino acids. Trimming took off 2 bases at V and 7 bases at J, with 9 bases between the two ends.

V gene TRBV27 combines with J gene TRBJ2-1; 11 bases are shared with TRBD2. Trimming took 6 bases from V and 8 from J; bases not matched to a gene: 15. Looked up from germline, CDR1 is MNHEY and CDR2 is SMNVEV (reference sequence). The CDR3 loop spans 17 amino acids. CDR3 DNA sequence: TGTGCCAGCAGACCGGCAACTAGCGGGGGCCCTAGGGATGAGCAGTTCTTC. Translating gives CASRPATSGGPRDEQFF.